The 18 T cell receptor beta chains in this list originate from one sample, sequenced in a study of blood T cell repertoires in COVID-19. Clones were sequenced by immunoSEQ multiplex PCR, and TCRdb holds only the in-frame ones, with some missing. The sample carries 130,000 to 150,000 clones, 80% to 90% recorded once. The sample was peripheral blood. These receptors came from a human donor with acute or convalescent COVID-19. The donor label of this sample is uncertain.

The chain carries TRBV7-2 and TRBJ2-5; 9 bases match TRBD2. The junction had 10 bases not matched to a gene; V was cut back by 0 bases and J by 5 bases. The germline CDR1 and CDR2 sequences are SGHTA and FQGNSA. The CDR3 contains 17 residues. CDR3 bases: TGTGCCAGCAGCTTAGCGCCGGCGGGGGGGGGCCCCGAGACCCAGTACTTC. Protein: CASSLAPAGGGPETQYF.

The rearrangement joins TRBV7-8 to TRBJ1-3, with D possibly being TRBD1 (5 bases). Germline V gives CDR1 SGHVS, CDR2 FQNEAQ. The CDR3 extends over 16 amino acids. Trimming took off 1 base at V and 3 bases at J, with 13 bases between the two ends. The CDR3 DNA reads TGTGCCAGCAGCTTAGTGATCGGACAAAATGGAAACACCATATATTTT. This gives the protein CASSLVIGQNGNTIYF.

The rearrangement joins TRBV9 to TRBJ1-1; D possibly corresponds to TRBD1 (6 bases). The CDR3 spans 14 residues. The germline V and J ends were trimmed by 1 base and 1 base, with 8 bases remaining between them. CDR1 is SGDLS, CDR2 YYNGEE, per germline. CDR3 nucleotide sequence: TGTGCCAGCAGCGTAACGACAGGGAACACTGAAGCTTTCTTT. Translation gives CASSVTTGNTEAFF.

The genes are TRBV3-1 (or the pseudogene TRBV3-2) and TRBJ1-3; TRBD1 might be the D (5 bases). The CDR3 spans 16 residues. In germline, CDR1 is LGHDT, CDR2 YNNKEL (reference sequence). V dropped 0 bases and J dropped 2 bases, with 11 bases sitting between them. In DNA form, the CDR3 reads TGTGCCAGCAGCCAAGATCAGACAGTACCTGGAAACACCATATATTTT. Protein product: CASSQDQTVPGNTIYF.

The CDR3 DNA sequence: TGCGCCAGCAGCCAAGAGGAGGGCCTCGAGACCCAGTACTTC. It specifies CASSQEEGLETQYF. This rearrangement joins TRBV4-3 to TRBJ2-5; TRBD2 is a possible D gene (6 bases). Trimming removed 0 bases at V and 5 bases at J, with 10 bases between. The CDR3 has 14 amino acids. Germline V gene sequence: CDR1 LGHNA, CDR2 YSLEER.

The chain recombines TRBV2 with TRBJ1-2, with D tentatively TRBD1 (6 bases). Germline V gene lookup returns CDR1 SNHLY and CDR2 FYNNEI. V was shortened by 2 bases and J by 6 bases, with 16 bases between the two germline ends. The CDR3 is 15 amino acids. This CDR3 is CASSEFSSGGNGYTF. DNA for the CDR3: TGTGCCAGCAGTGAATTTAGTTCTGGGGGCAATGGCTACACCTTC. Full variable domain (outside the CDR3, taken from reference TRBV2 and TRBJ1-2): EPEVTQTPSHQVTQMGQEVILRCVPISNHLYFYWYRQILGQKVEFLVSFYNNEISEKSEIFDDQFSVERPDGSNFTLKIRSTKLEDSAMYFCASSEFSSGGNGYTFGSGTRLTVV.

The J gene is TRBJ2-7, the V gene TRBV6-1; no clear D. Looked up from germline, CDR1 is MNHNS and CDR2 is SASEGT. Trimming removed 1 base from V and 1 base from J, with 8 bases in between. The CDR3 covers 14 residues. The CDR3 sequence is CASSEVVGSYEQYV. The CDR3 DNA follows: TGTGCCAGCAGTGAAGTGGTCGGTTCCTACGAGCAGTACGTC.

This clone was detected only once. The genes are TRBV6-5 and TRBJ2-5; 8 bases are shared with TRBD2. Germline V gene lookup returns CDR1 MNHEY and CDR2 SVGAGI. With V trimmed by 2 bases and J by 4 bases, 9 bases remained unmatched. The CDR3 covers 16 residues. The CDR3 region is CASSYSGGGLAETQYF. CDR3 sequence (DNA): TGTGCCAGCAGTTACAGCGGGGGAGGGCTCGCAGAGACCCAGTACTTC.

The V gene is TRBV11-1, the J gene TRBJ2-5; D is unresolved. V was cut by 0 bases and J by 5 bases, with 4 bases left in between. The CDR3 totals 12 residues. In germline, CDR1 is SGHAT, CDR2 FQDESV (reference sequence). CDR3 sequence reads: CASSLARETQYF. In DNA form, the CDR3 reads TGTGCCAGCAGCTTAGCCCGGGAGACCCAGTACTTC.

The rearrangement joins TRBV6-1 to TRBJ2-3; 11 nucleotides line up with TRBD2. The CDR3 runs 17 residues. The germline gives CDR1 MNHNS, CDR2 SASEGT. J was trimmed by 3 bases and V by 1 base; bases with no gene match: 6. CDR3 amino acids: CASSEGTLAGGTDTQYF. CDR3 nucleotide sequence: TGTGCCAGCAGTGAAGGGACCTTAGCGGGAGGGACAGATACGCAGTATTTT.

The V gene is TRBV5-6, the J gene TRBJ2-3; 8 bases agree with TRBD2. J lost 5 bases, V lost 7 bases, and 12 bases had no gene match. Germline lookup yields CDR1 SGHDT and CDR2 YYEEEE. There are 15 residues in the CDR3. The CDR3 DNA reads as TGTGCCAGCGGGACCTGGGCGGGAGGTGGAGATACGCAGTATTTT. Translation: CASGTWAGGGDTQYF.

This clone was counted at least ten times. The V gene is TRBV19, the J gene TRBJ2-1, with TRBD2 matching over 7 bases. This CDR3 region has 17 residues. J gave up 6 bases and V 4 bases, and 15 bases lay outside the gene matches. Germline V CDR1 and CDR2: LNHDA, SQIVND (reference sequence). CDR3 coding DNA: TGTGCCAGTAGTAGCCTCCCCCCAGCGGCGGGAGTCAATGAGCAGTTCTTC. This gives the protein CASSSLPPAAGVNEQFF.

This clone was picked up one time. The J gene is TRBJ2-1, the V gene TRBV5-5; 7 positions agree with TRBD2. The V gene's germline CDR1 is SGHKS and CDR2 YYEKEE (reference sequence). The CDR3 extends over 18 amino acids. Germline trimming cut 0 bases from V and 0 bases from J; bases unmatched to any gene: 9. The CDR3 DNA sequence: TGTGCCAGCAGCTTGGGGCAGGGCAGCGGGACCTCCTACAATGAGCAGTTCTTC. It is translated as CASSLGQGSGTSYNEQFF.

V usage is TRBV20-1 and J usage is TRBJ1-3, with 8 bases matching TRBD1. Germline CDR1 reads DFQATT; CDR2 reads SNEGSKA (reference sequence). The CDR3 has 16 residues. The junction had 11 bases not matched to a gene; V was cut back by 3 bases and J by 4 bases. CDR3 bases: TGCAGTGCTAGTCCCGGACAGGGAAGAAGGGGAAACACCATATATTTT. Protein: CSASPGQGRRGNTIYF.

This chain joins TRBV2 and TRBJ2-2; D uncertain. The V and J ends lost 5 bases and 1 base respectively, with 2 bases between them. The CDR3 covers 12 residues. Germline loops: CDR1 SNHLY, CDR2 FYNNEI. CDR3 region: CASSRNTGELFF. The CDR3 coding sequence is TGTGCCAGCAGTCGGAACACCGGGGAGCTGTTTTTT.

The chain recombines TRBV25-1 with TRBJ2-3; 12 positions match TRBD1. V gave up 5 bases and J gave up 4 bases; unmatched junction bases: 4. CDR3 length: 15 residues. CDR1 MGHDK and CDR2 SYGVNS come from the germline V gene. The CDR3 DNA is TGTGCCAGCAGTCCCGGGACAGGGGGCGCAGATACGCAGTATTTT. Encoded protein: CASSPGTGGADTQYF. Based on the CDR3 plus reference TRBV25-1 and TRBJ2-3, the full variable domain is EADIYQTPRYLVIGTGKKITLECSQTMGHDKMYWYQQDPGMELHLIHYSYGVNSTEKGDLSSESTVSRIRTEHFPLTLESARPSHTSQYLCASSPGTGGADTQYFGPGTRLTVL.

The chain uses TRBV28 and TRBJ2-7; 7 positions match TRBD1. The CDR3 length is 12 residues. CDR1 MDHEN and CDR2 SYDVKM come from the germline V gene. V lost 10 bases and J lost 7; bases outside the gene matches: 10. CDR3 region: CATRQGPWEQYV. The CDR3 coding sequence is TGTGCCACGAGACAGGGTCCCTGGGAGCAGTACGTC.

J is TRBJ1-1 and V is TRBV5-6, with TRBD1 matching 8 bases. The J segment lost 0 bases and the V segment lost 2 bases, leaving 6 bases of the junction unmatched. The CDR3 runs to 16 residues. Germline lookup yields CDR1 SGHDT and CDR2 YYEEEE. The chain's CDR3 is CASSLNGQGLNTEAFF. The CDR3 nucleotides read TGTGCCAGCAGCTTAAACGGACAGGGACTGAACACTGAAGCTTTCTTT.